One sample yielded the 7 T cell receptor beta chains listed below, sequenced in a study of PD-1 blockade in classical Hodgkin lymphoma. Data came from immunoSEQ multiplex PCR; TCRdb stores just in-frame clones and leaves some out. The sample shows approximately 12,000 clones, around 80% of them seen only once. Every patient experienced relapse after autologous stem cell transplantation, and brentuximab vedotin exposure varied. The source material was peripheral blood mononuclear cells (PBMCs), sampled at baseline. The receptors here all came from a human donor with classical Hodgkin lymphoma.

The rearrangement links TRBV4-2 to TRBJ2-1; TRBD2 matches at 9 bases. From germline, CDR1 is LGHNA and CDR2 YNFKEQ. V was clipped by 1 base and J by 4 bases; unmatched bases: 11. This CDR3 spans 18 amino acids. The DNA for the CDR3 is TGTGCCAGCAGCCAAGGGGGGGCTAGCGGGGCGATATACAATGAGCAGTTCTTC. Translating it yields CASSQGGASGAIYNEQFF.

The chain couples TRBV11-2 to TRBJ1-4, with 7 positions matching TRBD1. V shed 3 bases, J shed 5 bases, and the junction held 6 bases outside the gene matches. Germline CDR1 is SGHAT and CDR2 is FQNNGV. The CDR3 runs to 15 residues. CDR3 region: CASSFQGGTNEKLFF. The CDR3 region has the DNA TGTGCCAGCAGCTTTCAGGGGGGCACGAATGAAAAACTGTTTTTT.

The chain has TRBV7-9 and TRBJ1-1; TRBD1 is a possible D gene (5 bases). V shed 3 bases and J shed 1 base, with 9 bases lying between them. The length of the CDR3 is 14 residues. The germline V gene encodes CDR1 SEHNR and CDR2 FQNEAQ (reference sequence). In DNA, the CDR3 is TGTGCCAGCAGCTTGGGGACGGCGAACACTGAAGCTTTCTTT. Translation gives CASSLGTANTEAFF.

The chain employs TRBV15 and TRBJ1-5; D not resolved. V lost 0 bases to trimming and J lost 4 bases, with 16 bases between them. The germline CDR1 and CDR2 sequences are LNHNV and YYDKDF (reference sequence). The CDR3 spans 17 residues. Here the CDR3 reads CATSREGKQLRNQPQHF. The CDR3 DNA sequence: TGTGCCACCAGCAGAGAGGGGAAGCAGTTACGAAATCAGCCCCAGCATTTT.

CDR3: CASSSSDTQYF. DNA for the CDR3: TGTGCCAGCAGTTCTTCAGATACGCAGTATTTT. This chain joins TRBV6-6 and TRBJ2-3; D remains unclear. Between the trimmed V and J ends, which lost 4 bases and 4 bases, there was a span of 3 bases. This CDR3 is built from 11 residues. Germline V gene lookup returns CDR1 MNHNY and CDR2 SVGAGI (reference sequence).

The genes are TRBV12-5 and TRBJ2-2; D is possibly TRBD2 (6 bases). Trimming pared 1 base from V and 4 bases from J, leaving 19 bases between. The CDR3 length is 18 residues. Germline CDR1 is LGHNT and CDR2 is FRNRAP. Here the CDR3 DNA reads TGTGCTAGTGGTTTGGGGTCGGGTAGTGGAGGGGTCACCGGGGAGCTGTTTTTT. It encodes CASGLGSGSGGVTGELFF.

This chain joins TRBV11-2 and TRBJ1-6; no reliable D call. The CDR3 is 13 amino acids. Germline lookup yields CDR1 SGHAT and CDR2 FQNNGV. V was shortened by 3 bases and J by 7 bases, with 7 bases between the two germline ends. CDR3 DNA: TGTGCCAGCAGCTTTAAGCGGAATTCACCCCTCCACTTT. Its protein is CASSFKRNSPLHF.